This passage covers 31 T cell receptor beta chains from one sample sequenced in a study of cytomegalovirus exposure and HLA in healthy donors. It was with 60 Vbeta and 13 Jbeta primers that the PCR ran. Sequencing was performed with immunoSEQ multiplex PCR; in TCRdb, only in-frame clones are kept and a portion is missing. This sample's table reports about 130,000 clones. Sequenced material: PBMCs. These TCRs come from a woman between 35 and 50 years old in good health and CMV-seropositive.

This sequence joins TRBV19 and TRBJ1-5; D gene uncertain. Germline values: CDR1 LNHDA, CDR2 SQIVND (reference sequence). The V end was cut by 3 bases, the J end by 4 bases, with 13 bases between. There are 15 residues in the CDR3. CDR3 protein: CASSIGRDRNQPQHF. The CDR3 nucleotides read TGTGCCAGTAGTATCGGGAGGGATAGGAATCAGCCCCAGCATTTT.

CDR3 nucleotide sequence: TGCGCCAGCAGCTTGGGGCAGTACAATCAGCCCCAGCATTTT. Its translation is CASSLGQYNQPQHF. The chain joins TRBV5-1 to TRBJ1-5; D is undetermined. The CDR3 covers 14 residues. V lost 0 bases and J 3 bases, leaving 7 bases between the germline ends. From germline, CDR1 is SGHRS and CDR2 YFSETQ.

V gene TRBV19 combines with J gene TRBJ1-3; TRBD1 matches at 7 bases. V lost 3 bases and J lost 0; bases outside the gene matches: 2. CDR3 size: 15 residues. Germline V CDR1 and CDR2: LNHDA, SQIVND (reference sequence). CDR3 region: CASSIDRASGNTIYF. CDR3 sequence (DNA): TGTGCCAGTAGTATCGACAGGGCCTCTGGAAACACCATATATTTT.

The chain couples TRBV11-2 to TRBJ2-1; 7 nucleotides agree with TRBD2. From germline, CDR1 is SGHAT and CDR2 FQNNGV. This CDR3 has 15 amino acids. V was clipped by 1 base and J by 4 bases; unmatched bases: 4. This CDR3 reads CASSLGAGEYNEQFF. The CDR3 DNA reads TGTGCCAGCAGCTTAGGCGCGGGGGAATACAATGAGCAGTTCTTC. The whole variable domain, remainder taken from reference TRBV11-2 and TRBJ2-1, is EAGVAQSPRYKIIEKRQSVAFWCNPISGHATLYWYQQILGQGPKLLIQFQNNGVVDDSQLPKDRFSAERLKGVDSTLKIQPAKLEDSAVYLCASSLGAGEYNEQFFGPGTRLTVL.

The chain combines TRBV6-5 with TRBJ2-7; 9 bases align to TRBD1. With V trimmed by 2 bases and J by 6 bases, 8 bases remained unmatched. Germline V gene lookup returns CDR1 MNHEY and CDR2 SVGAGI. The CDR3 contains 15 residues. The DNA for the CDR3 is TGTGCCAGCAGTTACCTCGACAGGGGGAGAGGCGAGCAGTACTTC. Translated: CASSYLDRGRGEQYF.

The chain joins TRBV29-1 to TRBJ2-1; 7 bases map to TRBD2. Germline V lookup: CDR1 SQVTM, CDR2 ANQGSEA. This CDR3 has 13 amino acids. With 7 bases clipped from V and 5 bases from J, the junction kept 8 bases outside the gene matches. CDR3 DNA: TGCAGCGCGACCCGGACTAGTGACAATGAGCAGTTCTTC. It specifies CSATRTSDNEQFF.

V gene TRBV7-2 combines with J gene TRBJ2-7; TRBD2 matches 14 bases. The junction had 12 bases not matched to a gene; V was cut back by 1 base and J by 7 bases. This CDR3 spans 18 amino acids. The germline gives CDR1 SGHTA, CDR2 FQGNSA. CDR3 sequence (DNA): TGTGCCAGCAGCTTAGACGGACTAGCGGGAGGTCCCCCCGGGGAGCAGTACTTC. Translation gives CASSLDGLAGGPPGEQYF.

This chain links TRBV15 with TRBJ2-5; 9 bases are shared with TRBD1. Trimming cost V 6 bases and J 4 bases; bases outside gene matches: 9. This CDR3 is 15 amino acids long. CDR1 is LNHNV, CDR2 YYDKDF, per germline (reference sequence). CDR3 protein: CATSSTGGNGETQYF. DNA of the CDR3: TGTGCCACCAGTTCAACAGGGGGCAATGGAGAGACCCAGTACTTC.

The chain has TRBV2 and TRBJ2-2; D not resolved. CDR1 and CDR2 (germline): SNHLY, FYNNEI. CDR3 size: 15 residues. Trimming took off 2 bases at V and 1 base at J, with 8 bases between the two ends. CDR3 in amino acids: CASSESSGNTGELFF. The CDR3, as DNA: TGTGCCAGCAGTGAAAGTTCGGGGAACACCGGGGAGCTGTTTTTT.

This chain uses TRBV29-1 with TRBJ2-3, with 9 bases that match TRBD2. The CDR3 has 15 residues. Germline CDR1 and CDR2: SQVTM and ANQGSEA. Trimming at V came to 6 bases and at J to 0 bases, leaving 7 bases not matched to a gene. CDR3 region: CSVGTSPASTDTQYF. DNA of the CDR3: TGCAGCGTGGGGACTAGCCCCGCTAGCACAGATACGCAGTATTTT.

The gene calls are TRBV25-1 and TRBJ2-1, with 11 bases lining up with TRBD2. This CDR3 region has 18 residues. Germline CDR1 and CDR2: MGHDK and SYGVNS. Trimming removed 1 base from V and 1 base from J; junction bases left unmatched: 6. For the CDR3, the DNA is TGTGCCAGCAGTGAATCGGTAACTAGCGGGGGATCCTACAATGAGCAGTTCTTC. Its translation is CASSESVTSGGSYNEQFF.

V usage is TRBV11-2 and J usage is TRBJ2-5; perhaps TRBD2 as D (7 bases). This CDR3 has 15 residues. The ends were cut back, 5 bases at V and 5 bases at J, with 18 bases in the middle. The germline CDR1 and CDR2 sequences are SGHAT and FQNNGV. CDR3 amino acids: CASSLGGDPTETQYF. DNA for the CDR3: TGTGCCAGCAGCCTAGGGGGGGACCCAACGGAGACCCAGTACTTC.

Regarding this clone: The junction departs from germline at one end; a sequencing error may be responsible. The V and J genes are TRBV27 and TRBJ2-1; TRBD2 aligns across 8 bases. This CDR3 comprises 15 residues. Germline V gene data show CDR1 as MNHEY and CDR2 as SMNVEV (reference sequence). The CDR3 nucleotides read TGTGCCAGCAGTACCGGGACTAGTAATTACAATGAGCGGTTCTTC. Protein sequence: CASSTGTSNYNERFF.

The chain carries TRBV7-2 and TRBJ2-1, with TRBD1 matching over 7 bases. V gave up 7 bases and J gave up 2 bases; unmatched junction bases: 17. The length of the CDR3 is 18 residues. Germline assignment: CDR1 SGHTA and CDR2 FQGNSA. The CDR3 DNA is TGTGCCAGCACCCCGAGGGGGCGACTCCTGATCGCCTACAATGAGCAGTTCTTC. Its translation: CASTPRGRLLIAYNEQFF. The full variable domain, its missing parts supplied by reference TRBV7-2 and TRBJ2-1, is GAGVSQSPSNKVTEKGKDVELRCDPISGHTALYWYRQSLGQGLEFLIYFQGNSAPDKSGLPSDRFSAERTGGSVSTLTIQRTQQEDSAVYLCASTPRGRLLIAYNEQFFGPGTRLTVL.

V and J are TRBV5-1 and TRBJ1-1; unclear D gene. Between the trimmed V and J ends, which lost 0 bases and 1 base, there was a span of 13 bases. CDR1 and CDR2 (germline): SGHRS, YFSETQ. This CDR3 has 16 residues. For the CDR3, the DNA is TGCGCCAGCAGCTTGGAGAGGGCCATCGAGAACACTGAAGCTTTCTTT. It encodes CASSLERAIENTEAFF.

The rearrangement links TRBV6-4 to TRBJ2-1, with TRBD2 matching over 13 bases. J gave up 5 bases and V 2 bases, and 0 bases lay outside the gene matches. The CDR3 has 15 amino acids. The germline gives CDR1 MRHNA, CDR2 SNTAGT. DNA of the CDR3: TGTGCCAGCAGTGACGGGACTAGCGGGAACAATGAGCAGTTCTTC. Residues: CASSDGTSGNNEQFF.

The CDR3 region is CAISQGLLNYGYTF. The CDR3 DNA reads TGTGCCATCAGTCAGGGACTCCTTAACTATGGCTACACCTTC. The V gene is TRBV10-3, the J gene TRBJ1-2, with a tentative D call TRBD1 (5 bases). The CDR3 extends over 14 amino acids. Trimming cost V 5 bases and J 1 base, with 11 bases left between them. CDR1 ENHRY and CDR2 SYGVKD come from the germline V gene.

The V gene is TRBV28, the J gene TRBJ2-1; possibly TRBD2 for D (6 bases). The V and J ends lost 8 bases and 4 bases respectively, with 12 bases between them. There are 13 residues in the CDR3. Germline values: CDR1 MDHEN, CDR2 SYDVKM. The CDR3 reads CASHSGGYNEQFF. CDR3 in DNA: TGTGCCAGCCATAGCGGAGGGTACAATGAGCAGTTCTTC.

The chain uses TRBV11-2 and TRBJ2-2; D uncertain. Germline CDR1 is SGHAT and CDR2 is FQNNGV. Trimming cost V 1 base and J 8 bases, with 5 bases left between them. This CDR3 comprises 12 residues. Here the CDR3 reads CASSLGVGELFF. The DNA of the CDR3 is TGTGCCAGCAGCTTAGGAGTAGGGGAGCTGTTTTTT.

This rearrangement joins TRBV2 to TRBJ1-5; a possible D gene is TRBD1 (5 bases). The V end was cut by 3 bases, the J end by 0 bases, with 15 bases between. The germline gives CDR1 SNHLY, CDR2 FYNNEI. The CDR3 contains 17 residues. Written as DNA, the CDR3 is TGTGCCAGCAGTGACAGGGTCCAAGACCTTAGCAATCAGCCCCAGCATTTT. Residues: CASSDRVQDLSNQPQHF. The variable domain in full, with the rest retrieved from reference TRBV2 and TRBJ1-5, is EPEVTQTPSHQVTQMGQEVILRCVPISNHLYFYWYRQILGQKVEFLVSFYNNEISEKSEIFDDQFSVERPDGSNFTLKIRSTKLEDSAMYFCASSDRVQDLSNQPQHFGDGTRLSIL.

The chain carries TRBV5-4 and TRBJ1-5; TRBD1 aligns across 8 bases. The germline gives CDR1 SGHNT, CDR2 YYREEE (reference sequence). The CDR3 sequence is 13 residues long. The junction had 5 bases not matched to a gene; V was cut back by 3 bases and J by 9 bases. CDR3 sequence (DNA): TGTGCCAGCAGCTCGGACAGGGAGGGGCCCCAGCATTTT. It yields the protein CASSSDREGPQHF. The full variable domain, with the rest looked up from reference TRBV5-4 and TRBJ1-5, is ETGVTQSPTHLIKTRGQQVTLRCSSQSGHNTVSWYQQALGQGPQFIFQYYREEENGRGNFPPRFSGLQFPNYSSELNVNALELDDSALYLCASSSDREGPQHFGDGTRLSIL.

CDR3 in DNA: TGTGCCAGCAGTCCAGAAGTCAGGGCCCAAGGGGAGCTGTTTTTT. Translated: CASSPEVRAQGELFF. This chain uses TRBV27 with TRBJ2-2, with a weak D call TRBD1 (5 bases). V was pared by 5 bases and J by 8 bases, with 18 bases between. Germline CDR1 MNHEY, CDR2 SMNVEV (reference sequence). The CDR3 extends over 15 amino acids.

The chain carries TRBV28 and TRBJ2-7; 7 bases line up with TRBD1. CDR1 and CDR2 from the germline V gene are MDHEN and SYDVKM. The V segment lost 6 bases and the J segment 5 bases; nucleotides outside the gene matches: 10. The CDR3 has 14 amino acids. CDR3 sequence (DNA): TGTGCCAGCAGGCCGACAGGGAAGGCGGACGAGCAGTACTTC. It translates to CASRPTGKADEQYF. Full variable domain (rest looked up from reference TRBV28 and TRBJ2-7): DVKVTQSSRYLVKRTGEKVFLECVQDMDHENMFWYRQDPGLGLRLIYFSYDVKMKEKGDIPEGYSVSREKKERFSLILESASTNQTSMYLCASRPTGKADEQYFGPGTRLTVT.

The chain links TRBV7-9 to TRBJ2-7; the match to TRBD2 covers 10 bases. The length of the CDR3 is 18 residues. The trim removed 0 bases at V and 3 bases at J, leaving 11 bases unmatched. Germline lookup yields CDR1 SEHNR and CDR2 FQNEAQ (reference sequence). Here the CDR3 reads CASSLASGRRGDYYEQYF. CDR3 nucleotides: TGTGCCAGCAGCTTAGCTAGCGGGAGGCGAGGGGACTACTACGAGCAGTACTTC.

The chain couples TRBV11-2 to TRBJ1-5; D ambiguous. The CDR3 consists of 13 residues. Germline loops: CDR1 SGHAT, CDR2 FQNNGV. V was clipped by 0 bases and J by 4 bases, with 4 bases between them. Here the CDR3 reads CASSLESNQPQHF. In DNA, the CDR3 is TGTGCCAGCAGCTTAGAATCGAATCAGCCCCAGCATTTT.

The V gene is TRBV27, the J gene TRBJ2-7; the match to TRBD1 covers 7 bases. V shed 7 bases, J shed 3 bases, and the junction held 9 bases outside the gene matches. CDR3 length equals 14 residues. Germline V gene data show CDR1 as MNHEY and CDR2 as SMNVEV (reference sequence). The CDR3 loop reads CASTTTGFLYEQYF. In DNA form, the CDR3 reads TGTGCCAGCACTACGACAGGGTTCCTCTACGAGCAGTACTTC.

This chain connects TRBV7-9 to TRBJ2-7; perhaps TRBD2 as D (6 bases). Trimming pared 2 bases from V and 1 base from J, leaving 12 bases between. This CDR3 region has 15 residues. The germline CDR1 and CDR2 sequences are SEHNR and FQNEAQ (reference sequence). The CDR3 protein is CASSLLRERSYEQYF. The CDR3 coding sequence is TGTGCCAGCAGCTTACTCCGGGAGCGATCCTACGAGCAGTACTTC.

J is TRBJ2-5 and V is TRBV6-1, with 8 positions matching TRBD1. This CDR3 has 14 amino acids. The J segment lost 5 bases and the V segment lost 8 bases, leaving 10 bases of the junction unmatched. Germline-derived CDR1 and CDR2 are MNHNS and SASEGT. This CDR3 is CASGRTGKGETQYF. The CDR3 DNA is TGTGCCAGCGGTAGGACAGGGAAAGGCGAGACCCAGTACTTC.

The chain joins TRBV2 to TRBJ1-1, with D perhaps TRBD1 (5 bases). The CDR3 is 14 amino acids. Germline CDR1 SNHLY, CDR2 FYNNEI. The V end lost 6 bases, the J end lost 1 base, and 12 bases lay between the germline ends. In DNA form, the CDR3 reads TGTGCCAGCAGCATTAGGAGGGGGAACACTGAAGCTTTCTTT. This sequence encodes CASSIRRGNTEAFF.

In DNA form, the CDR3 reads TGTGCCAGCAGTTCCGGACTACCGAACACCGGGGAGCTGTTTTTT. Translated, it gives CASSSGLPNTGELFF. J is TRBJ2-2 and V is TRBV28; perhaps TRBD2 as D (6 bases). V shed 4 bases and J shed 0 bases, with 9 bases lying between them. This CDR3 has 15 amino acids. Germline lookup yields CDR1 MDHEN and CDR2 SYDVKM.

The V gene is TRBV5-1, the J gene TRBJ1-5, with 8 bases identical to TRBD1. The CDR3 totals 14 residues. The germline CDR1 and CDR2 sequences are SGHRS and YFSETQ. With 0 bases clipped from V and 11 bases from J, the junction kept 7 bases outside the gene matches. As DNA, the CDR3 is TGCGCCAGCAGCTTGGGACAGGGGAGATCAGCCCAGCATTTT. This sequence encodes CASSLGQGRSAQHF.